Included here is one T cell receptor beta chain sequence, with context. This clonotype has only a few counts. Its binding antigen is unknown. Base qualities are not provided; no much larger clone lies one nucleotide away. A case-control design nested within a healthcare worker cohort in London, UK, was used, with weekly nasopharyngeal swab PCR tests and blood sampling performed. Healthcare workers were enrolled in the week of the UK lockdown, from 23 to 31 March 2020, and were followed every week for up to roughly 15 weeks. This sample was included in a study of early T cells in non-severe SARS-CoV-2 infection (dated by TCRdb to the early 2020s). About the full investigation: Because TCR sequencing was done on bulk RNA from unsorted whole blood, the alpha and beta chains could not be paired. Findings and caveats that apply to the study as a whole: Matching against VDJdb was skewed toward anti-spike CD8 responses, likely underestimated virus-specific expansions, and missed private and CD4 specificities.

Based on the germline V gene, the CDR1 and CDR2 sequences are WSHSY and SAAADI. V lost 3 bases and J lost 7 bases; the stretch between them is 16 bases long. There are 14 amino acids in the CDR3, from cysteine to phenylalanine inclusive. Kept here is only the CDR3 DNA, which spans 42 bases and is read in frame from base 1. The library was built by means of 5' RACE. Sequencing was carried out with a NextSeq 500. In the TCR library protocol, unique molecular identifiers were attached to individual cDNA molecules to correct for PCR bias and sequencing error. Sequencing covered both TCR alpha and beta chains, and within each sample the abundances of alpha and beta sequences were tightly co-correlated. The paper's processing steps were these. Decombinator V4 was used to annotate the V gene, J gene and CDR3 of the TCR sequences. Expanded TCRs were defined as changing significantly between any two time points under a Poisson model with p below 0.0001. Abundances of TCRs were expressed as counts per million after normalisation to the total number of TCRs sequenced in each sample. TRAV1-2 paired with TRAJ12, TRAJ20 or TRAJ33 defined MAIT TCRs, while TRAV10 paired with TRAJ18 defined iNKT TCRs. A search of VDJdb, accessed on 1 November 2021, was run for TCRs annotated to CMV, EBV and SARS-CoV-2, with TCRs annotated for multiple antigens excluded. The public reads were quality trimmed at Q25 with fastp and then assembled into clones with MiXCR by TCRdb, keeping productive beta chains. Every distinct CDR3 protein forms one entry, paired with its most common genes and DNA. TCRdb, rather than the study authors, made the V and J calls. The table for this sample lists approximately 40,000 distinct CDR3 sequences; 6% to 7% of them were counted only once. The ten largest clones capture roughly 20% of the sample.

This sequence was found in an adult who was a healthcare worker with PCR-confirmed SARS-CoV-2 infection or an uninfected control (not recorded which). The V and J segments used are TRBV10-2 and TRBJ2-7; the D gene is perhaps TRBD1 or TRBD2, as each covers 7 bases. The material was whole blood, obtained at baseline. CDR3 reads: CASSDIRGGREQYF. In nucleotides, the sequence is TGCGCCAGCAGTGACATCAGGGGGGGCCGAGAGCAGTACTTC.